This T cell receptor (beta chain) was retrieved from a study of tumor-infiltrating lymphocytes in primary liver carcinoma (dated by TCRdb to 2016 to 2017). Regarding the research as a whole: The five patients, three men and two women aged 30 to 69 years, had hepatocellular carcinoma (four) or combined HCC and intrahepatic cholangiocarcinoma (one). For each liver tumor, the study sampled five regions along with adjacent normal tissue and blood, and applied TCRbeta repertoire sequencing, expression microarrays and whole-exome sequencing. A total of some 35 specimens from 5 patients underwent TCRbeta repertoire sequencing, comprising approximately 25 tumor regions, 5 adjacent noncancerous liver tissues and 5 peripheral blood samples. Agilent mRNA microarray profiling was performed on the 25 tumor region samples to relate TCRbeta repertoire diversity to the local molecular phenotype. Technical replicate repertoires showed high reproducibility, with mean shared-clone rates around 0.9 and correlation coefficients above 0.95. Tumors of the five patients were stage T1-T3 N0M0 with maximum diameters of 4.2 to 10 cm. Each sample produced about 3.5 to 7.13 million productive TCRbeta reads, and read depth showed no significant difference between tissue types. Beyond this particular receptor, the publication reports: Only about 7-25% of top clones were found in all five regions of a tumor, suggesting spatial heterogeneity of tumor-infiltrating T cells. Compared with blood, tumors had a significantly larger share of the repertoire taken up by the top 250 clones (p = 0.039). Consistent with antigen-driven expansion, pairs of tumor regions showed higher repertoire overlap (mean roughly 35%) than either tumor-adjacent pairs (around 17%) or tumor-blood pairs (about 15%). The study included only five or six patients, and the authors note findings should be validated in a larger study. Because only the TCR beta chain was sequenced and unpaired alpha chains were not captured, true repertoire diversity is likely underestimated. Bulk unsorted samples precluded comparing CD4+ and CD8+ T cell repertoires.

From the cysteine up to the phenylalanine, the CDR3 has a length of 15 residues. CDR3 DNA only is kept here, 45 bases in frame from base 1. Concerning this clonotype itself: What antigen it recognizes has not been identified. The junction departs from germline at one end; a sequencing error may be responsible.

Using a constant-region primer and ProtoScript II reverse transcriptase, TCRbeta-specific cDNA was reverse-transcribed from 500 ng total RNA. Construction of the TCRbeta libraries relied on three nested rounds of multiplex PCR, following a slightly modified ARM-PCR procedure. Multiplex TRBV1-TRBV30 forward primers and a Cbeta reverse primer were used in the first two PCR rounds, each of which was run for around 9 cycles. Sample barcodes and Illumina adapters were added in a final 25-cycle PCR with Deep VentR polymerase. Before sequencing, amplicons of 200-500 bp were gel-purified using a QIAquick gel extraction kit. An Illumina HiSeq 2500 was used to sequence the TCRbeta amplicons with 250-bp paired-end reads. The published analysis was carried out like this. Reads were quality-trimmed with Trimmomatic v0.33, and paired reads were merged with FLASH v1.2.11 to recover full CDR3 sequences. V, D and J germline segments were assigned to the rearranged TCRbeta sequences using MiGEC v1.2.1b. Clonotype statistics, along with Shannon-Wiener diversity indices, were calculated using VDJtools v1.0.0. Except for diversity analysis, only the 250 most abundant clonotypes of each sample were used in subsequent analyses to reduce sampling bias. The public reads were reanalyzed by TCRdb: fastp trimming at Q25, MiXCR alignment, in-frame beta chains only. Each record represents a unique CDR3 protein, reported with the most common genes and DNA among its rows. These V and J calls originate from TCRdb's pipeline instead of the authors' own analysis. The sample data list roughly 50,000 distinct CDR3 sequences, and over 65% of these were observed just once. The ten largest account for 25% of the sample.

Without any cell sorting, total RNA and DNA were co-extracted from around 18-30 mg of bulk tissue using the AllPrep DNA/RNA mini kit. Between late 2015 and early 2016, a few patients in China with histopathologically diagnosed primary liver carcinoma had their tumors surgically resected. At the time of sampling, the patients were treatment-naive and had chronic HBV infection. Each tumor was sampled at five spatially separated regions: the superior, inferior, left-lateral and right-lateral poles and the tumor centre. Histology showed that every tumor sample contained more than 75% viable tumor cells. Pieces of fresh tumor and adjacent tissue were cut in half, with one half kept in RNAlater at -80 degrees C and the other half sent for histology.

The receptor chain draws on TRBV12-3 or TRBV12-4 and TRBJ2-3; no D gene call is confident. Specimen: liver tumor tissue from sampling region 2. Per the publication, the cell subset or site label means: tumor region T2, inferior pole. This clonotype originated in a man in his forties with primary liver carcinoma and hepatitis B virus infection. The CDR3 region: CASSFGLAGIDTQYF. The nucleotides read TGTGCCAGCAGTTTCGGATTAGCTGGGATAGATACGCAGTATTTC.